The source of this TCR beta chain is a study of T cell responses to AZD1222 COVID-19 vaccine. General study findings and limits: At baseline, just 6 or 7 AZD1222 recipients tested seropositive. Vaccine-associated CD4 TCRs spanned spike, dominant at 160-218 and 743-854. Vaccination with two AZD1222 doses was followed by a rise in Spike-specific TCR breadth and depth. Per reports, nearly half of all spike-specific TCRs target regions that are unmutated in variants.

From germline, CDR1 is LGHDT and CDR2 YNNKEL (reference sequence). CDR3 length: 14 residues. Trimming took 6 bases from V and 6 from J, leaving 17 bases between them. The repertoire was sequenced with immunoSEQ multiplex PCR; TCRdb's copy has only in-frame clones and lacks some. The sample consists of approximately 150,000 clones, about nine tenths of them appearing once. Comments on this clone: Its antigen is unknown.

The TCR comes from an adult who received the AZD1222 COVID-19 vaccine. Here the sequenced sample was peripheral blood, taken 28 days after the second AZD1222 dose. The V call is TRBV3-1 (or the pseudogene TRBV3-2), the J call TRBJ1-2; weak D call: TRBD1 (5 bases). The CDR3 protein is CASSLRVGRDGYTF. The CDR3 DNA reads TGTGCCAGCAGTCTCAGAGTGGGGCGGGATGGCTACACCTTC.